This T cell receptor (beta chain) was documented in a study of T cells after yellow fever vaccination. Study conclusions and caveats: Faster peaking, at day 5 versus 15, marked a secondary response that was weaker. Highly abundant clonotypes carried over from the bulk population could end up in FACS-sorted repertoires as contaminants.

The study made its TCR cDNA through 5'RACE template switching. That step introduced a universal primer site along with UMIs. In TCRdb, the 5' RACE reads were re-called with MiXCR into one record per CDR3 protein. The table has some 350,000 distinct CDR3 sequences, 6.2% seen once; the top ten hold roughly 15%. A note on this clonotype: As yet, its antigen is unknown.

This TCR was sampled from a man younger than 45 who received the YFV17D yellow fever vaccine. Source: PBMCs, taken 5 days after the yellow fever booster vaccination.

CDR3 DNA: TGTGCCAGCAGCCGCGGAGTTGACCAGCCCCAGCATTTT. Amino acids: CASSRGVDQPQHF. V and J are TRBV7-8 and TRBJ1-5; unclear D gene. Germline-derived CDR1 and CDR2 are SGHVS and FQNEAQ. This CDR3 is 13 amino acids long. V shed 5 bases and J shed 7 bases, with 12 bases lying between them.